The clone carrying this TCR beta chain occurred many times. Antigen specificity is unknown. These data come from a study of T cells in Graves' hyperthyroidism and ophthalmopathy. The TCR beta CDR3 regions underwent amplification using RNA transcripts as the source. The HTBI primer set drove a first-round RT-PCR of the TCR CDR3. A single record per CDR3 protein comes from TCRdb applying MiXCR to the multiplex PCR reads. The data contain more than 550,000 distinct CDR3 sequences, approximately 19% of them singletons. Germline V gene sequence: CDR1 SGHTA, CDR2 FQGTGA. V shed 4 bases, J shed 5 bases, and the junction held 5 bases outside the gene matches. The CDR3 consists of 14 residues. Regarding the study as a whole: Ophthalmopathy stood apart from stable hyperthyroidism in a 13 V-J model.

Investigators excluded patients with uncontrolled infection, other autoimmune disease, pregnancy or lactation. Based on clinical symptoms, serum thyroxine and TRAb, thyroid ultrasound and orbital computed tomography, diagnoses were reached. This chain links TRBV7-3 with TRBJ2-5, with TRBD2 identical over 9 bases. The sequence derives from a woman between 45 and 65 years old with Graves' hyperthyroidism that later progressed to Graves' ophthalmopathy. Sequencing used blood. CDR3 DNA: TGTGCCAGCAGCTCGGGCGGGGGGGCGGAGACCCAGTACTTC. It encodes CASSSGGGAETQYF. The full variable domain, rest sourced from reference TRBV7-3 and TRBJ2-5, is GAGVSQTPSNKVTEKGKYVELRCDPISGHTALYWYRQSLGQGPEFLIYFQGTGAADDSGLPNDRFFAVRPEGSVSTLKIQRTERGDSAVYLCASSSGGGAETQYFGPGTRLLVL.